One sample yielded the 5 T cell receptor beta chains listed below, sequenced in a study of blood T cell repertoires in COVID-19. Measured with immunoSEQ multiplex PCR; TCRdb has only the in-frame clones, and not every one. Of under 300,000 clones listed, approximately 91% are singletons. The sequencing input was PBMCs or T cells enriched from blood (not recorded which). The receptors come from a woman aged 30 to 39 who had recovered from COVID-19.

The CDR3 spells CASSQEGGGGPTNHGYEQYF. CDR3 in DNA: TGCGCCAGCAGCCAAGAGGGCGGCGGGGGACCTACGAACCACGGGTACGAGCAGTACTTC. The genes are TRBV4-3 and TRBJ2-7, with 7 bases identical to TRBD2. Germline CDR1 LGHNA, CDR2 YSLEER. This CDR3 spans 20 amino acids. Losses at the gene ends were 0 bases for V and 4 bases for J; bases not matched to a gene: 21.

The chain has TRBV12-3 or TRBV12-4 and TRBJ2-2; no clear D gene. The CDR3 extends over 13 amino acids. Trimming stripped 2 bases from V and 2 bases from J, with 3 bases between. CDR3 region: CASSLINTGELFF. CDR3 DNA: TGTGCCAGCAGTTTAATAAACACCGGGGAGCTGTTTTTT.

J is TRBJ1-2 and V is TRBV28, with TRBD1 identical over 7 bases. The junction had 9 bases not matched to a gene; V was cut back by 2 bases and J by 6 bases. The CDR3 has 15 amino acids. The germline V gene encodes CDR1 MDHEN and CDR2 SYDVKM. In DNA form, the CDR3 reads TGTGCCAGCAGTTTAGTCCGACAGGGAGTGAATGGCTACACCTTC. This translates into CASSLVRQGVNGYTF.

This clone has more than one count but fewer than ten. J is TRBJ1-2 and V is TRBV2, with D tentatively TRBD1 (5 bases). Germline V gene data show CDR1 as SNHLY and CDR2 as FYNNEI. There are 14 residues in the CDR3. V was clipped by 3 bases and J by 8 bases, with 16 bases between them. Written as DNA, the CDR3 is TGTGCCAGCAGTGAGGGGCCACGAATCGGCGGCTACACCTTC. Protein sequence: CASSEGPRIGGYTF.

The chain joins TRBV28 to TRBJ1-2; D is unresolved. Trimming pared 11 bases from V and 4 bases from J, leaving 17 bases between. Germline V gives CDR1 MDHEN, CDR2 SYDVKM. The CDR3 runs to 13 residues. CDR3 nucleotide sequence: TGTGCCGTAGCAGTTGAGGGAGTCTATGGCTACACCTTC. Protein product: CAVAVEGVYGYTF.